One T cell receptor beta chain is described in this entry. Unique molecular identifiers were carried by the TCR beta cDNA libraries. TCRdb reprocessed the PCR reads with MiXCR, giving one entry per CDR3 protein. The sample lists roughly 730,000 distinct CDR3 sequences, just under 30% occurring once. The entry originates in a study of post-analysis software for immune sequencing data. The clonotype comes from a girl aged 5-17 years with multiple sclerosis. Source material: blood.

The CDR3 nucleotides are TGTGCCAGCAGCTTGCATTATCGGAACACTGAAGCTTTCTTT. Translated, it gives CASSLHYRNTEAFF. The V and J genes are TRBV5-5 and TRBJ1-1; D gene uncertain. This CDR3 is 14 amino acids long. CDR1 is SGHKS, CDR2 YYEKEE, per germline (reference sequence). V dropped 1 base and J dropped 1 base, with 8 bases sitting between them.